The next 29 T cell receptor beta chains were all read from a single sample in a study of early T cells in non-severe SARS-CoV-2 infection. From the 5' RACE reads, TCRdb called clonotypes with MiXCR, one entry per CDR3 protein. This sample carries about 58,000 distinct CDR3 sequences, roughly an eighth of them seen once, and the ten largest clones take 9.5% to 10%. The sample taken for sequencing was whole blood. Source of these receptors: an adult who was a healthcare worker with PCR-confirmed SARS-CoV-2 infection or an uninfected control (not recorded which).

CDR3 coding DNA: TGTGCCAGCTCACCTACAGGGGGAGGAGGAGAAAAACTGTTTTTT. As protein: CASSPTGGGGEKLFF. This chain uses TRBV18 with TRBJ1-4; 8 bases line up with TRBD1. This CDR3 has 15 residues. The V gene end was trimmed by 3 bases and the J gene end by 8 bases; junction bases not matched to a gene: 8. Germline V gene lookup returns CDR1 KGHSH and CDR2 LQKENI.

Turning to this clonotype: A read error is possible here, since a much larger clone lies one base away. The rearrangement links TRBV19 to TRBJ2-2, with TRBD2 identical over 7 bases. The CDR3 extends over 14 amino acids. The germline gives CDR1 LNHDA, CDR2 SQIVND (reference sequence). The CDR3 DNA is TGTGCCAGTAAGCGGGGACGGAACATCGGGGAGCTGTTTTTT. This codes for CASKRGRNIGELFF.

This clonotype was seen repeatedly, ten times or more. The gene calls are TRBV29-1 and TRBJ2-1; the D is unclear. CDR3 size: 12 residues. Germline lookup yields CDR1 SQVTM and CDR2 ANQGSEA. V lost 6 bases, J lost 1 base, and 7 bases lay in between. CDR3 sequence (DNA): TGCAGCGTAGGGATTTCCTACAATGAGCAGTTCTTC. This gives the protein CSVGISYNEQFF.

This clonotype was detected many times. The rearrangement links TRBV6-5 to TRBJ2-1; D possibly uses TRBD1 or TRBD2 (5 bases each). CDR1 is MNHEY, CDR2 SVGAGI, per germline. V was pared by 0 bases and J by 9 bases, with 15 bases between. The CDR3 is made up of 15 amino acids. The CDR3 loop reads CASSYSSAIGGEQFF. The CDR3 nucleotides read TGTGCCAGCAGTTACTCTAGCGCCATTGGGGGTGAGCAGTTCTTC.

This clonotype came up many times. This chain uses TRBV20-1 with TRBJ2-1; no definite D call. V was clipped by 6 bases and J by 6 bases, with 12 bases between them. Germline assignment: CDR1 DFQATT and CDR2 SNEGSKA (reference sequence). The CDR3 spans 12 residues. The CDR3 protein is CSALDPVNEQFF. The CDR3 DNA sequence: TGCAGTGCGCTTGACCCAGTCAATGAGCAGTTCTTC.

The V call is TRBV7-2, the J call TRBJ1-4; no reliable D call. V lost 3 bases and J lost 10, with 15 bases in between. The CDR3 is made up of 14 amino acids. Germline V CDR1 and CDR2: SGHTA, FQGNSA. The CDR3 loop reads CASSFGPLAGKLFF. The CDR3 coding sequence is TGTGCCAGCAGCTTCGGGCCCCTAGCGGGAAAACTGTTTTTT.

The CDR3 region is CSVEDARVRNEQFF. CDR3 bases: TGCAGCGTTGAAGATGCCAGGGTCCGCAATGAGCAGTTCTTC. The chain joins TRBV29-1 to TRBJ2-1; tentatively, D is TRBD1 (5 bases). Trimming cost V 0 bases and J 6 bases, with 12 bases left between them. The CDR3 sequence is 14 residues long. Germline V gene data show CDR1 as SQVTM and CDR2 as ANQGSEA.

This chain links TRBV28 with TRBJ2-7, with D uncertain. This CDR3 contains 12 residues. Trimming took off 2 bases at V and 7 bases at J, with 9 bases between the two ends. Looked up from germline, CDR1 is MDHEN and CDR2 is SYDVKM. The CDR3 sequence: CASSLLSGEQYF. In nucleotides, the CDR3 is TGTGCCAGCAGTTTACTTTCGGGTGAGCAGTACTTC.

In its sample, this clonotype was seen a few times. V and J are TRBV5-8 and TRBJ1-5, with D possibly being TRBD1 (5 bases). The CDR3 extends over 16 amino acids. V gave up 0 bases and J gave up 2 bases, with 12 bases separating them. Germline V gives CDR1 SGHTS, CDR2 YDEGEE. In DNA, the CDR3 is TGTGCCAGCAGCTTGGGCGGGACCGGAGGCAATCAGCCCCAGCATTTT. As protein: CASSLGGTGGNQPQHF.

This chain uses TRBV12-3 or TRBV12-4 with TRBJ1-5; no firm D call. The ends were cut back, 3 bases at V and 6 bases at J, with 3 bases in the middle. The CDR3 has 11 residues. CDR3 coding DNA: TGTGCCAGCAGTTTGAGTCAGCCCCAGCATTTT. This sequence encodes CASSLSQPQHF.

The chain uses TRBV4-3 and TRBJ1-6; no firm D call. V was pared by 1 base and J by 0 bases, with 16 bases between. In germline, CDR1 is LGHNA, CDR2 YSLEER. CDR3 length: 19 amino acids. The CDR3 DNA follows: TGCGCCAGCAGCCAAGGGATGCATGGCAGTTCCTCCTATAATTCACCCCTCCACTTT. Translated: CASSQGMHGSSSYNSPLHF.

With regard to this clonotype: Sequence at one end of the junction differs from germline and may be a read error. The CDR3 bases are TGTGCCAGCAGCCTAGCGGGAGTTGGCAATGAGCAGTTCTTC. Amino acid sequence: CASSLAGVGNEQFF. The chain couples TRBV7-2 to TRBJ2-1; 10 positions match TRBD2. The CDR3 runs 14 residues. Per the germline V gene, CDR1 is SGHTA and CDR2 is FQGNSA.

This clonotype was recorded a few times. The chain combines TRBV11-3 with TRBJ1-3, with D perhaps matching TRBD1 (5 bases). CDR1 and CDR2 (germline): SGHNT, YENEEA. The V end was cut by 0 bases, the J end by 6 bases, with 12 bases between. This CDR3 is 15 amino acids long. CDR3 sequence reads: CASSLDPGTENTIYF. For the CDR3, the DNA is TGTGCCAGCAGCTTAGATCCCGGGACTGAAAACACCATATATTTT. Combining the CDR3 with reference TRBV11-3 and TRBJ1-3 gives the whole variable domain EAGVVQSPRYKIIEKKQPVAFWCNPISGHNTLYWYLQNLGQGPELLIRYENEEAVDDSQLPKDRFSAERLKGVDSTLKIQPAELGDSAVYLCASSLDPGTENTIYFGEGSWLTVV.

This clonotype was seen repeatedly, ten times or more. This chain uses TRBV29-1 with TRBJ1-5; D is uncertain. This CDR3 region has 17 residues. V lost 0 bases and J 2 bases, leaving 17 bases between the germline ends. CDR1 is SQVTM and CDR2 is ANQGSEA in the germline V gene. CDR3 sequence reads: CSVEEDDGIAGNQPQHF. CDR3 DNA sequence: TGCAGCGTTGAAGAGGATGACGGAATAGCGGGCAATCAGCCCCAGCATTTT.

The rearrangement uses TRBV3-1 and TRBJ1-2; no clear D. This CDR3 spans 11 amino acids. V lost 4 bases, J lost 3 bases, and 3 bases lay in between. Per germline, CDR1 LGHDT and CDR2 YNNKEL (reference sequence). CDR3 in amino acids: CASSLDYGYTF. In nucleotides, the CDR3 is TGTGCCAGCAGCCTGGACTATGGCTACACCTTC.

V usage is TRBV7-2 and J usage is TRBJ2-1, with 10 bases fitting TRBD2. CDR3 length equals 21 residues. The V gene end was trimmed by 4 bases and the J gene end by 7 bases; junction bases not matched to a gene: 25. The germline CDR1 and CDR2 sequences are SGHTA and FQGNSA. The CDR3: CASSSGPQSGSGRAGRNEQFF. The DNA of the CDR3 is TGTGCCAGCAGCTCTGGACCCCAAAGCGGCAGCGGGAGGGCCGGGCGAAATGAGCAGTTCTTC.

The chain links TRBV12-3 or TRBV12-4 to TRBJ2-1, with 7 positions matching TRBD2. V dropped 5 bases and J dropped 14; count of bases not matched to a gene: 3. The CDR3 extends over 10 amino acids. CDR3 DNA: TGTGCCAGCAGTAGCGGGATTAAGTTCTTC. Residues: CASSSGIKFF.

This clonotype was seen only a few times. The CDR3 sequence: CASSLVLAGGNEQFF. The CDR3 nucleotides read TGTGCCAGCAGCTTAGTACTAGCGGGAGGCAATGAGCAGTTCTTC. The chain couples TRBV7-8 to TRBJ2-1; 12 bases agree with TRBD2. The trim removed 1 base at V and 6 bases at J, leaving 1 base unmatched. This CDR3 region has 15 residues. CDR1 and CDR2 from the germline V gene are SGHVS and FQNEAQ.

J is TRBJ2-1 and V is TRBV10-3, with D perhaps TRBD2 (5 bases). CDR1 is ENHRY, CDR2 SYGVKD, per germline. CDR3 length: 15 residues. With 3 bases removed from V and 0 bases from J, the gap between germline ends came to 9 bases. CDR3 coding DNA: TGTGCCATCAGTGACGGGATTGACTCCTACAATGAGCAGTTCTTC. Its translation is CAISDGIDSYNEQFF.

The chain recombines TRBV5-6 with TRBJ1-1; maybe TRBD1 (5 bases). Germline V gene data show CDR1 as SGHDT and CDR2 as YYEEEE. Trimming shortened V by 7 bases and J by 1 base, and 14 bases separated the two germline ends. The length of the CDR3 is 14 residues. Here the CDR3 DNA reads TGTGCCAGCCAGCAAGGGGTTAGGAACACTGAAGCTTTCTTT. Protein sequence: CASQQGVRNTEAFF.

Points on this clonotype: One end of the junction does not line up with germline, which may come from a read error. The genes are TRBV7-3 and TRBJ1-1, with unresolved D. The CDR3 runs 12 residues. From germline, CDR1 is SGHTA and CDR2 FQGTGA. CDR3 protein: CASSLGGPEAFF. The CDR3 DNA sequence: TGTGCCAGCAGCTTAGGAGGTCCTGAGGCTTTCTTT.

The chain combines TRBV27 with TRBJ1-5; TRBD1 is a possible D gene (5 bases). Germline CDR1 reads MNHEY; CDR2 reads SMNVEV (reference sequence). The V end was cut by 5 bases, the J end by 10 bases, with 15 bases between. The CDR3 is 13 residues long. The CDR3 nucleotides read TGTGCCAGCAGTAGGGCCCGGGGCCAACCCCAGCATTTT. Amino acids: CASSRARGQPQHF.

This clonotype was found many times. The chain recombines TRBV7-9 with TRBJ2-7; D might be TRBD2 (6 bases). CDR1 is SEHNR and CDR2 is FQNEAQ in the germline V gene (reference sequence). Between the trimmed V and J ends, which lost 5 bases and 0 bases, there was a span of 17 bases. The CDR3 runs to 16 residues. The CDR3 DNA sequence: TGTGCCAGCAGCACCTGGGGAGGATCAAGCTCCTACGAGCAGTACTTC. Its translation is CASSTWGGSSSYEQYF.

Many counts were recorded for this clonotype. The chain combines TRBV7-2 with TRBJ2-1; D gene unclear. V was cut by 1 base and J by 9 bases, with 4 bases left in between. There are 11 residues in the CDR3. The V gene's germline CDR1 is SGHTA and CDR2 FQGNSA. DNA for the CDR3: TGTGCCAGCAGCTTAGGGTTTGAGCAGTTCTTC. It specifies CASSLGFEQFF. Full variable domain (outside the CDR3, taken from reference TRBV7-2 and TRBJ2-1): GAGVSQSPSNKVTEKGKDVELRCDPISGHTALYWYRQSLGQGLEFLIYFQGNSAPDKSGLPSDRFSAERTGGSVSTLTIQRTQQEDSAVYLCASSLGFEQFFGPGTRLTVL.

This clonotype was seen a handful of times. J is TRBJ2-7 and V is TRBV14, with 8 bases lining up with TRBD2. The length of the CDR3 is 17 residues. CDR1 and CDR2 (germline): SGHDN, FVKESK. With 6 bases clipped from V and 5 bases from J, the junction kept 18 bases outside the gene matches. The CDR3 protein is CASSQTPFRGGPNEQYF. CDR3 sequence (DNA): TGTGCCAGCAGTCAAACCCCGTTCCGGGGGGGTCCTAACGAGCAGTACTTC.

The table lists this clonotype with a few counts. The rearrangement links TRBV11-2 to TRBJ2-3, with D uncertain. This CDR3 has 13 amino acids. Trimming removed 0 bases from V and 7 bases from J, with 8 bases in between. From germline, CDR1 is SGHAT and CDR2 FQNNGV. CDR3 protein: CASSLDRINTQYF. The CDR3 bases are TGTGCCAGCAGCTTAGATCGGATAAATACGCAGTATTTT.

This clonotype has just a few counts. V usage is TRBV9 and J usage is TRBJ1-6; tentatively, D is TRBD1 (5 bases). CDR1 and CDR2 (germline): SGDLS, YYNGEE. Deletions cut 3 bases from V and 0 bases from J, with 10 bases between. The CDR3 length is 16 residues. CDR3 coding DNA: TGTGCCAGCAGCGCGACAGCTAGCTCCTATAATTCACCCCTCCACTTT. It is translated as CASSATASSYNSPLHF.

As DNA, the CDR3 is TGTGCCATCAGTGAGTCGTTCGCAGCAGATACGCAGTATTTT. Translated, it gives CAISESFAADTQYF. The V and J genes are TRBV10-3 and TRBJ2-3; D gene unclear. Germline lookup yields CDR1 ENHRY and CDR2 SYGVKD. V lost 0 bases to trimming and J lost 4 bases, with 8 bases between them. This CDR3 region has 14 residues.

This clonotype was found many times. The rearrangement links TRBV6-2 or TRBV6-3 to TRBJ1-2; no reliable D call. The V gene's germline CDR1 is MNHEY and CDR2 SVGEGT. This CDR3 contains 12 residues. V gave up 8 bases and J gave up 5 bases, with 12 bases separating them. The CDR3 DNA follows: TGTGCCAGCCTCGGTTCGAGATATGGCTACACCTTC. It encodes CASLGSRYGYTF.